This T cell receptor beta chain came from a study of beta chain features in type 1 diabetes. About the study: There were 95 million to 110 million sorted cells examined across all samples.

Turning to this clone: What it binds is unknown.

Trimming stripped 0 bases from V and 0 bases from J, with 10 bases between. This CDR3 is 15 amino acids long. CDR1 and CDR2 (germline): SGDLS, YYNGEE. Study observations and caveats: Fewer junction insertions and more nucleotide deletions appeared in type 1 diabetes patients. Patients' naive, central memory and regulatory TCRB repertoires appeared more alike than those of healthy donors.

Of the isolated RNA, all was reverse transcribed, and so the sequenced material was expressed TCRB transcripts. Sequencing was performed with immunoSEQ multiplex PCR; in TCRdb, only in-frame clones are kept and a portion is missing. The table shows under 90,000 clones, with 30% to 40% occurring only once. Isolation of CD4+ naive, central memory, regulatory and stem cell-like memory cells was achieved by sorting via CD45RO/CCR7/CD25/CD127/CD95/CD27. The V gene is TRBV9, the J gene TRBJ2-7; possible D gene TRBD2, 5 bases. The origin of this receptor is a woman between 18 and 29 years old in good health. Sequencing was performed on stem cell memory CD4+ T cells from blood. CDR3 protein: CASSVGWEPSYEQYF. The CDR3 coding sequence is TGTGCCAGCAGCGTAGGGTGGGAGCCCTCCTACGAGCAGTACTTC.